These 7 T cell receptor beta chains originate from one sample sequenced in a study of Graves' ophthalmopathy and Graves' hyperthyroidism. TCR beta CDR3 amplification used RNA transcripts. HTBI-primed first-round RT-PCR preceded second-round multiplex PCR. Each CDR3 protein gets one entry after TCRdb re-called the multiplex PCR reads with MiXCR. The repertoire holds roughly 480,000 distinct CDR3 sequences, 13% to 15% seen once, with 9.8% in the top ten. Material for sequencing was blood. These receptors originate from a woman aged 25 to 39 with Graves' ophthalmopathy.

This clonotype was detected ten times or more. The rearrangement links TRBV12-3 or TRBV12-4 to TRBJ2-7; 8 bases align to TRBD2. The trim removed 7 bases at V and 2 bases at J, leaving 7 bases unmatched. The CDR3 spans 14 residues. The CDR3 bases are TGTGCCAGCACCCCGGGACTAGGGGCCTACGAGCAGTACTTC. Protein: CASTPGLGAYEQYF.

This clonotype was observed at least ten times. The rearrangement joins TRBV7-9 to TRBJ2-5, with D perhaps being TRBD1 or TRBD2 (7 bases each). CDR1 and CDR2 (germline): SEHNR, FQNEAQ (reference sequence). V lost 5 bases to trimming and J lost 6 bases, with 22 bases between them. This CDR3 spans 16 amino acids. CDR3 sequence: CASSRDYGQEGKTQYF. For the CDR3, the DNA is TGTGCCAGCAGCCGGGACTACGGACAGGAGGGAAAGACCCAGTACTTC.

CDR3 protein: CSASTNKETQYF. Here the CDR3 DNA reads TGCAGTGCTAGTACAAATAAAGAGACCCAGTACTTC. The chain links TRBV20-1 to TRBJ2-5; D gene ambiguous. CDR1 and CDR2 from the germline V gene are DFQATT and SNEGSKA (reference sequence). This CDR3 has 12 residues. Trimming took 3 bases from V and 3 from J, leaving 8 bases between them.

The chain links TRBV10-1 to TRBJ2-7, with a tentative D call TRBD1 (6 bases). CDR1 is WNHNN and CDR2 is SYGVQD in the germline V gene (reference sequence). CDR3 length: 15 amino acids. With 2 bases removed from V and 2 bases from J, the gap between germline ends came to 13 bases. In DNA form, the CDR3 reads TGCGCCAGCAGTGAGATCCCAGGGGATCCCTACGAGCAGTACTTC. Translating it yields CASSEIPGDPYEQYF.

V is TRBV6-5 and J is TRBJ1-1; D might be TRBD1 (6 bases). The CDR3 length is 17 residues. The V and J ends lost 6 bases and 0 bases respectively, with 20 bases between them. The V gene's germline CDR1 is MNHEY and CDR2 SVGAGI. CDR3 sequence (DNA): TGTGCCAGCAGATTACAGGGAGCTCCCTCTATGAACACTGAAGCTTTCTTT. Residues: CASRLQGAPSMNTEAFF.

This clonotype was detected many times. The J gene is TRBJ1-3, the V gene TRBV11-2; D remains ambiguous. The V end was cut by 5 bases, the J end by 4 bases, with 12 bases between. The CDR3 extends over 14 amino acids. Germline values: CDR1 SGHAT, CDR2 FQNNGV. The CDR3 loop is CASSAPPTGNTIYF. DNA for the CDR3: TGTGCCAGCAGCGCCCCACCCACAGGAAACACCATATATTTT.

This clonotype was detected many times. CDR3 nucleotide sequence: TGCAGCGTTGAGGGACACGTTTATAATTCACCCCTCCACTTT. This gives the protein CSVEGHVYNSPLHF. The chain recombines TRBV29-1 with TRBJ1-6; TRBD1 is a possible D gene (6 bases). Trimming pared 3 bases from V and 4 bases from J, leaving 10 bases between. CDR1 and CDR2 (germline): SQVTM, ANQGSEA. The CDR3 extends over 14 amino acids.